The present T cell receptor beta chain was sequenced within a study of ipilimumab plus nivolumab after autologous stem cell transplantation. The protocol was immunoSEQ multiplex PCR, while the TCRdb copy is restricted to in-frame clones and leaves out a portion. The sample lists more than 20,000 clones, about three quarters occurring once. The CDR3 extends over 14 amino acids. V was cut by 5 bases and J by 2 bases, with 13 bases left in between. Germline-derived CDR1 and CDR2 are LNHDA and SQIVND (reference sequence). The specimen was PBMCs, collected in a trial of ipilimumab plus nivolumab as post-transplant consolidation. The chain joins TRBV19 to TRBJ2-7, with D unresolved. The origin of this receptor is a male donor with diffuse large B-cell lymphoma. Here the CDR3 reads CASSPTDLTYEQYF. CDR3 bases: TGTGCCAGTAGTCCCACGGACCTGACCTACGAGCAGTACTTC.